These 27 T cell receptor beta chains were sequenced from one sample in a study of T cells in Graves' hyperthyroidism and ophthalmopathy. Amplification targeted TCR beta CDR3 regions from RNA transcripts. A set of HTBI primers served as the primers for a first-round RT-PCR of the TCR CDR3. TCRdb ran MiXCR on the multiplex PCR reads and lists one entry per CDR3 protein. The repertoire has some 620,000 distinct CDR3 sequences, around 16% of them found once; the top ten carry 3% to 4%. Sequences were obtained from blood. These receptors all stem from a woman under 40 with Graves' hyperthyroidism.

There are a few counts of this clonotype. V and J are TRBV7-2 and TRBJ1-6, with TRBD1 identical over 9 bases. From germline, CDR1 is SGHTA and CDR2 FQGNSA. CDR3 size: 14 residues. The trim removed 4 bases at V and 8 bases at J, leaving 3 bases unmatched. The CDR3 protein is CASSWGQGYSPLHF. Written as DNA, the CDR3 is TGTGCCAGCAGCTGGGGACAGGGCTATTCACCCCTCCACTTT.

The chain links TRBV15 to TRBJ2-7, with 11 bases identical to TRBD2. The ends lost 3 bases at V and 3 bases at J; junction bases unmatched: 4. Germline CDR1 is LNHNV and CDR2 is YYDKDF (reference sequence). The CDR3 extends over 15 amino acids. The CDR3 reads CATSRPTSGVYEQYF. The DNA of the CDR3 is TGTGCCACCAGCAGGCCGACTAGCGGGGTCTACGAGCAGTACTTC.

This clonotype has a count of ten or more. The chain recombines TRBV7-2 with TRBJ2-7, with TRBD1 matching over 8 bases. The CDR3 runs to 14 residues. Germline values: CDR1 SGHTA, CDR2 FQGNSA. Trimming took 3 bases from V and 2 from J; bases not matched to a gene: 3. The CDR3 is CASSFQQGAYEQYF. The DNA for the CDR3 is TGTGCCAGCAGCTTCCAACAGGGGGCCTACGAGCAGTACTTC.

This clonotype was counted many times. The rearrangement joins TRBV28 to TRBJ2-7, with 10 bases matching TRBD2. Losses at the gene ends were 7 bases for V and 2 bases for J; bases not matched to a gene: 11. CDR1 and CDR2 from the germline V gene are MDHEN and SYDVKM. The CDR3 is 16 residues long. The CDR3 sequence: CASTSPASGSPYEQYF. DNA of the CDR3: TGTGCCAGCACGTCCCCGGCTAGCGGGAGTCCCTACGAGCAGTACTTC.

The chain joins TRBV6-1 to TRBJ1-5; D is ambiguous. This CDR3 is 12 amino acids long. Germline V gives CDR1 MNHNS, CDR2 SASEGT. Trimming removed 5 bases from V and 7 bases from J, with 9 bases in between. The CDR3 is CASSSREQPQHF. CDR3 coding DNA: TGTGCCAGCAGTTCGCGGGAACAGCCCCAGCATTTT.

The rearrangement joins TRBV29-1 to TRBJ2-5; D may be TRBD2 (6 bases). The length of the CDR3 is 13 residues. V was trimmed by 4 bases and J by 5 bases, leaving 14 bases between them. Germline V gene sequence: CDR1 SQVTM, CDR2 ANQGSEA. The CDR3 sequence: CSVGGVIDETQYF. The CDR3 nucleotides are TGCAGCGTTGGGGGGGTGATCGACGAGACCCAGTACTTC.

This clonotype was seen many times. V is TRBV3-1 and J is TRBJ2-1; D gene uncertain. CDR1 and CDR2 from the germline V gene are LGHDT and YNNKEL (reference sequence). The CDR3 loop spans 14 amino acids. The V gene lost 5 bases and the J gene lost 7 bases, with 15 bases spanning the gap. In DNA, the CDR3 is TGTGCCAGCAGCTTGCGATCGGTGGGAAATGAGCAGTTCTTC. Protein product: CASSLRSVGNEQFF.

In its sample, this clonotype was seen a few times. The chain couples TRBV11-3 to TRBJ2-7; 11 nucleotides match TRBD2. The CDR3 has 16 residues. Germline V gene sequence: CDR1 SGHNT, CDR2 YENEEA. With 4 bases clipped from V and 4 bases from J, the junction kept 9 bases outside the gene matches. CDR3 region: CASSSWRLAGSYEQYF. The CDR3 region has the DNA TGTGCCAGCAGCTCTTGGAGACTAGCGGGATCATACGAGCAGTACTTC.

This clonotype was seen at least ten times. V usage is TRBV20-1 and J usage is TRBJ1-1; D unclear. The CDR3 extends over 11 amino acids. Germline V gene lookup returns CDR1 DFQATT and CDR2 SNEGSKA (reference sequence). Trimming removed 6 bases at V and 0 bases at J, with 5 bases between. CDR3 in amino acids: CSAEMNTEAFF. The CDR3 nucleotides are TGCAGTGCGGAGATGAACACTGAAGCTTTCTTT.

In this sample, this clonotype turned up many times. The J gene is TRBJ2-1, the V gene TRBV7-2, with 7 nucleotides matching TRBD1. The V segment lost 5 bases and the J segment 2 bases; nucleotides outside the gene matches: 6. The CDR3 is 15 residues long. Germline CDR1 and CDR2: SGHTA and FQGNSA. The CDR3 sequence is CASSGQAFTYNEQFF. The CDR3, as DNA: TGTGCCAGCAGCGGACAGGCATTTACCTACAATGAGCAGTTCTTC.

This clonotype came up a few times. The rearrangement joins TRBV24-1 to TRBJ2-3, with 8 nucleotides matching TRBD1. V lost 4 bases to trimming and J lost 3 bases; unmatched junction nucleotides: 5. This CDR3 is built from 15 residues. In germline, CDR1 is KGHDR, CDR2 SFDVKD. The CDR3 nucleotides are TGTGCCACCAGTGACGACAGGGGTAGGACAGATACGCAGTATTTT. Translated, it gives CATSDDRGRTDTQYF.

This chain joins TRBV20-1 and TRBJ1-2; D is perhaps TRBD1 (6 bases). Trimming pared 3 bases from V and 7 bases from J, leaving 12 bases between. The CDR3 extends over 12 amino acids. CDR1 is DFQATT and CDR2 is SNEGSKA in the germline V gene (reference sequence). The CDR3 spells CSASRGASGYTF. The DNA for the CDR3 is TGCAGTGCTAGTAGGGGGGCGAGTGGCTACACCTTC.

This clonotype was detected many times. The CDR3 region is CASSDHLLAGTDTQYF. The CDR3 bases are TGTGCCAGCAGTGATCACCTTTTAGCGGGAACGGATACGCAGTATTTT. The chain uses TRBV27 and TRBJ2-3; 8 bases are a match to TRBD2. V shed 5 bases and J 6 bases; nucleotides not matched to a gene: 13. The CDR3 loop spans 16 amino acids. Germline CDR1 and CDR2: MNHEY and SMNVEV (reference sequence).

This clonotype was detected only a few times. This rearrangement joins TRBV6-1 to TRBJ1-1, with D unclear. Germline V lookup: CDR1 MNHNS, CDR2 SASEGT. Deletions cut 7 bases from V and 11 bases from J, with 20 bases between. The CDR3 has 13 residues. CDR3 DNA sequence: TGTGCCAGCACCTCCGGAGGGCCTCAGCGGGCTTTCTTT. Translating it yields CASTSGGPQRAFF.

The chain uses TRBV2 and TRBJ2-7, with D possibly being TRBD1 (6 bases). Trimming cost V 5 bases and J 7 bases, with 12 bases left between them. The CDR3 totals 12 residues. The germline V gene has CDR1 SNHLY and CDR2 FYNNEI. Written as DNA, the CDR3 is TGTGCCAGCAGTCAACAGGGTACTGAGCAGTACTTC. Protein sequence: CASSQQGTEQYF.

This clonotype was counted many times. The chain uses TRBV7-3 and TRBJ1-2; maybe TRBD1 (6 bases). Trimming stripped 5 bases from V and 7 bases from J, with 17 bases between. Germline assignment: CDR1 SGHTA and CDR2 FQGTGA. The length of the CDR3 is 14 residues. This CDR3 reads CASSPLGGRSGYTF. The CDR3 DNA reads TGTGCCAGCAGCCCTCTGGGGGGGCGAAGTGGCTACACCTTC. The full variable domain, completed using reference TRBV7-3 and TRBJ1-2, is GAGVSQTPSNKVTEKGKYVELRCDPISGHTALYWYRQSLGQGPEFLIYFQGTGAADDSGLPNDRFFAVRPEGSVSTLKIQRTERGDSAVYLCASSPLGGRSGYTFGSGTRLTVV.

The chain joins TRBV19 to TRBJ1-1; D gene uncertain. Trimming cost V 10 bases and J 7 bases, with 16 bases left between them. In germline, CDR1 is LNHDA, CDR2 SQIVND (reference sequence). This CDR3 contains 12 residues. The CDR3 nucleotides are TGTGCCACCCAAGACGGTCTAAGTGAAGCTTTCTTT. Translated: CATQDGLSEAFF.

CDR3 bases: TGTGCCAGCAGTCCGGGACGCATAAGCTCTGGAAACACCATATATTTT. It translates to CASSPGRISSGNTIYF. The V gene is TRBV12-3 or TRBV12-4, the J gene TRBJ1-3; D might be TRBD1 (5 bases). V dropped 5 bases and J dropped 0 bases, with 14 bases sitting between them. The CDR3 is made up of 16 amino acids.

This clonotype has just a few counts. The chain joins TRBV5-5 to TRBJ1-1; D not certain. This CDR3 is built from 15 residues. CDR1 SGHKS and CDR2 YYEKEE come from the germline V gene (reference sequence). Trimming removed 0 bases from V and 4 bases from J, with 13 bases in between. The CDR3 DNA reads TGTGCCAGCAGCTTGGCCTATCAAGGATTCACTGAAGCTTTCTTT. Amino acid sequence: CASSLAYQGFTEAFF.

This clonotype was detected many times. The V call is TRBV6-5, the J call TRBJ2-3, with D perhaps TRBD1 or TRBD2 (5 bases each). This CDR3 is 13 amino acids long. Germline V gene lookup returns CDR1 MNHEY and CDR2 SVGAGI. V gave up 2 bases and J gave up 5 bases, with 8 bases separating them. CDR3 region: CASSYRDVDTQYF. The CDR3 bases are TGTGCCAGCAGTTACAGGGACGTAGATACGCAGTATTTT.

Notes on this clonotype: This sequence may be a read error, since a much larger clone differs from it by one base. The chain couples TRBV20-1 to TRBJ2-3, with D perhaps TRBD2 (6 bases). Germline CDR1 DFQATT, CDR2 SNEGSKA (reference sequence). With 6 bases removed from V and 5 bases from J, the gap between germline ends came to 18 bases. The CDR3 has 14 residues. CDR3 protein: CSASAGRPQDTQYF. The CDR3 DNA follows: TGCAGTGCCAGTGCGGGAAGGCCCCAAGATACGCAGTATTTT.

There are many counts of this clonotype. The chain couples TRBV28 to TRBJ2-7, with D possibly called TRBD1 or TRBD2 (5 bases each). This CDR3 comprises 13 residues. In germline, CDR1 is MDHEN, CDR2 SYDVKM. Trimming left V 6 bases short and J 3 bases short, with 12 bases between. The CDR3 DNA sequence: TGTGCCAGCAGGGGGACGGCCAGCTACGAGCAGTACTTC. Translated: CASRGTASYEQYF.

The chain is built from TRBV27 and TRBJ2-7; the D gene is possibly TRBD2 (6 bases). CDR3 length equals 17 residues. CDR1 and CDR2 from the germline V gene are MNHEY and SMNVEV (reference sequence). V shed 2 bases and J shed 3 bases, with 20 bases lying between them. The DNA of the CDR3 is TGTGCCAGCAGTTTACGGGGACTCACGCCGAGCATCTACGAGCAGTACTTC. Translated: CASSLRGLTPSIYEQYF.

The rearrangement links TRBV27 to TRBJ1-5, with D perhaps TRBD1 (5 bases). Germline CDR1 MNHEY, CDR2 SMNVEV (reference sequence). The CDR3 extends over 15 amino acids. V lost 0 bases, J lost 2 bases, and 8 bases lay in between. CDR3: CASSLSRTRNQPQHF. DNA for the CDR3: TGTGCCAGCAGTTTATCGCGGACACGCAATCAGCCCCAGCATTTT.

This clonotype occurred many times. CDR3 bases: TGTGCCAGCAGCACCAGTGGGATCGAGCAGTACTTC. Translating it yields CASSTSGIEQYF. This chain links TRBV11-2 with TRBJ2-7, with unresolved D. The CDR3 is 12 amino acids. Germline assignment: CDR1 SGHAT and CDR2 FQNNGV. Trimming removed 5 bases from V and 6 bases from J, with 11 bases in between.

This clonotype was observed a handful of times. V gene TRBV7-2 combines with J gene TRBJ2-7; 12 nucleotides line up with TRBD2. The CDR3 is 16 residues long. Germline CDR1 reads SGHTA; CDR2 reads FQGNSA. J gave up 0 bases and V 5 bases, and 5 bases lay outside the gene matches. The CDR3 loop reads CASSLTSGSISYEQYF. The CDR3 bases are TGTGCCAGCAGCCTGACTAGCGGGAGTATCTCCTACGAGCAGTACTTC.

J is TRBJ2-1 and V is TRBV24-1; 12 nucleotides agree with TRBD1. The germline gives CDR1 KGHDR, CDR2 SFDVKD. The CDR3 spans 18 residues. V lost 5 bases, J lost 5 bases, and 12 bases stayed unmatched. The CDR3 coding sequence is TGTGCCACCAGTGGCTTAGGGACAGGGGGCCGTCGGGACAATGAGCAGTTCTTC. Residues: CATSGLGTGGRRDNEQFF.